The following is a T cell receptor beta chain sequence with its context. The data stem from a study of cytomegalovirus exposure and HLA in healthy donors. The V end was cut by 0 bases, the J end by 1 base, with 8 bases between. CDR3 size: 14 residues. The germline V gene has CDR1 SGDLS and CDR2 YYNGEE. Sequencing used immunoSEQ multiplex PCR; TCRdb keeps in-frame clones, though not all of them. The data hold approximately 170,000 clones, with about 90% observed a single time. J is TRBJ2-7 and V is TRBV9, with D perhaps matching TRBD2 (6 bases). The TCR was taken from a woman aged 18-30 years in good health and CMV-seropositive. Sequencing used PBMCs. CDR3 nucleotides: TGTGCCAGCAGCGTAGGGGGGGATTCCTACGAGCAGTACTTC. Encoded protein: CASSVGGDSYEQYF.